A single sample is the source of the 5 T cell receptor beta chains below, sequenced in a study of cytomegalovirus exposure and HLA in healthy donors. Use of 60 Vbeta and 13 Jbeta primers characterized the PCR. Produced via immunoSEQ multiplex PCR; TCRdb's table is partial and in-frame only. The top ten clones hold about 2.1% of a sample with about 150,000 clones, around 83% of them seen once. The sequencing input was PBMCs. These receptors were collected from a woman aged 18-29 years in good health and CMV-seronegative.

The CDR3 nucleotides are TGTGCCAGTCGGCCGGCTAGCTCCTACGAGCAGTACTTC. Translated: CASRPASSYEQYF. The rearrangement links TRBV19 to TRBJ2-7; D is uncertain. This CDR3 comprises 13 residues. Trimming removed 8 bases from V and 0 bases from J, with 11 bases in between. The germline V gene has CDR1 LNHDA and CDR2 SQIVND (reference sequence).

This clone was observed a single time. Distinct nucleotide sequences in the sample also encode this CDR3. The chain links TRBV6-6 to TRBJ2-1; D gene uncertain. Deletions cut 7 bases from V and 6 bases from J, with 16 bases between. Germline CDR1 and CDR2: MNHNY and SVGAGI (reference sequence). The CDR3 consists of 14 residues. This CDR3 reads CASTPSGIGNEQFF. CDR3 sequence (DNA): TGTGCCAGCACTCCATCAGGAATAGGCAATGAGCAGTTCTTC.

V is TRBV19 and J is TRBJ2-1; D gene ambiguous. The V and J ends lost 1 base and 0 bases respectively, with 7 bases between them. Germline V lookup: CDR1 LNHDA, CDR2 SQIVND (reference sequence). This CDR3 is built from 15 residues. The CDR3 sequence: CASSIGASSYNEQFF. CDR3 nucleotide sequence: TGTGCCAGTAGTATAGGCGCAAGCTCCTACAATGAGCAGTTCTTC.

The genes are TRBV29-1 and TRBJ2-1; TRBD2 matches at 9 bases. Germline assignment: CDR1 SQVTM and CDR2 ANQGSEA. The trim removed 4 bases at V and 10 bases at J, leaving 8 bases unmatched. The CDR3 contains 13 residues. This chain's CDR3 is CSVGSVAGGEQFF. The CDR3, as DNA: TGCAGCGTTGGCTCCGTTGCGGGGGGGGAGCAGTTCTTC.

This sequence joins TRBV18 and TRBJ2-5, with D possibly TRBD2 on 5 matching bases. The CDR3 consists of 13 residues. Trimming stripped 2 bases from V and 2 bases from J, with 6 bases between. Germline V gives CDR1 KGHSH, CDR2 LQKENI. The CDR3 here is CASSPGRQETQYF. The CDR3 DNA follows: TGTGCCAGCTCACCAGGGAGACAAGAGACCCAGTACTTC.